This is a list of T cell receptor beta chains from one sample in a study of regulatory T cells. Some clones are missing from TCRdb's copy, which holds only in-frame ones; the method was immunoSEQ multiplex PCR. The table includes about 30,000 clones, approximately 90% detected once. Specimen: conventional CD4+ T cells sorted from blood. Receptor source: a person under 35 with CD3G deficiency. The CDR3 runs from the conserved cysteine through the conserved F or W. D genes are given only for firm matches. Expanded clones are given a class, and other clones once, few, many or no size at all.

D gene | clone size | J gene | V gene | CDR3 DNA | CDR3 protein
- | - | TRBJ1-1 | TRBV6-6 | TGTGCCTCAAGAGGGGCCCCCCCCGGCACTGAAGCTTTCTTT | CASRGAPPGTEAFF
- | - | TRBJ1-1 | TRBV7-9 | TGTGCCAGCAGCCCCTCGACGAACACTGAAGCTTTCTTT | CASSPSTNTEAFF
- | - | TRBJ1-2 | TRBV19 | TGTGCCAGTAGTAGGGGCGGCCCCCTATATGGCTACACCTTC | CASSRGGPLYGYTF
- | once | TRBJ2-6 | TRBV5-1 | TGCGCCAGCAGCTTGGGACAGGCTGGGGCCAACGTCCTGACTTTC | CASSLGQAGANVLTF
- | few | TRBJ2-3 | TRBV18 | TGTGCCAGCTCAAACCAGGCGGGCACAGATACGCAGTATTTT | CASSNQAGTDTQYF
- | once | TRBJ2-7 | TRBV30 | TGTGCCTGGAGCCACAGGATCCACGAGCAGTACTTC | CAWSHRIHEQYF
- | once | TRBJ2-7 | TRBV20-1 | TGCAGTGCTAGCGGGGTCTACGAGCAGTACTTC | CSASGVYEQYF
- | - | TRBJ2-6 | TRBV7-9 | TGTGCCAGCAGCTTAGCTCGGGGAGGACCACACTCTGGGGCCAACGTCCTGACTTTC | CASSLARGGPHSGANVLTF
TRBD2 | - | TRBJ2-7 | TRBV28 | TGTGCCAGCAGACTAGCGGGAAGGTACGAGCAGTACTTC | CASRLAGRYEQYF
TRBD1 | - | TRBJ2-3 | TRBV7-9 | TGTGCCAGCAGCTTAGGGGACAGGATCACAGATACGCAGTATTTT | CASSLGDRITDTQYF
- | - | TRBJ2-1 | TRBV6-1 | TGTGCCAGCACACTTCGGGGATTTGAGCAGTTCTTC | CASTLRGFEQFF
TRBD2 | - | TRBJ2-1 | TRBV6-6 | TGTGCCAGCAAACTCCGACTAGCGGGAAATGAGCAGTTCTTC | CASKLRLAGNEQFF
TRBD2 | - | TRBJ2-3 | TRBV7-9 | TGTGCCAGCAGCCCCCGAAGGACTAGCGGGAGGCGCACAGATACGCAGTATTTT | CASSPRRTSGRRTDTQYF
TRBD1 | - | TRBJ1-1 | TRBV5-1 | TGCGCCAGCAGCCGAAGAACAGGGGGCGACTCCACTGAAGCTTTCTTT | CASSRRTGGDSTEAFF
TRBD2 | - | TRBJ2-3 | TRBV6-6 | TGTGCCAGCAGTTATGGTCGAGCGGGGGACGATACGCAGTATTTT | CASSYGRAGDDTQYF
- | once | TRBJ2-7 | TRBV7-8 | TGTGCCAGCAGCTTAGGAGGGGGAGGTGCCTACGAGCAGTACTTC | CASSLGGGGAYEQYF
TRBD1 | - | TRBJ2-3 | TRBV7-8 | TGTGCCAGCAGCTTATTTTTGAGACAGGGGGGTGGAGATACGCAGTATTTT | CASSLFLRQGGGDTQYF
- | - | TRBJ1-5 | TRBV7-9 | TGTGCCTGGCTACGGGACGAGAAGGGAGAAAGCAATCAGCCCCAGCATTTT | CAWLRDEKGESNQPQHF
- | - | TRBJ2-3 | TRBV5-1 | TGCGCCAGCAGCCCTACCTCCGGGAGTAGTGGAGATACGCAGTATTTT | CASSPTSGSSGDTQYF
TRBD2 | - | TRBJ2-2 | TRBV11-2 | TGTGCCAGCAGCTTACGAGCGGGGGGGATCGGGGAGCTGTTTTTT | CASSLRAGGIGELFF
- | once | TRBJ2-7 | TRBV11-2 | TGTGCCAGCAGCTTAGTCCCTCCTCACTCGTCGGGCTACGAGCAGTACTTC | CASSLVPPHSSGYEQYF
TRBD1 | - | TRBJ1-3 | TRBV7-9 | TGTGCCAGCAGCTTGGGACAGGGAACCTCTGGAAACACCATATATTTT | CASSLGQGTSGNTIYF
- | - | TRBJ2-1 | TRBV5-1 | TGCGCCAGCAGCTCTCAGGGTACCGATGAGCAGTTCTTC | CASSSQGTDEQFF
TRBD1 | - | TRBJ2-4 | TRBV20-1 | TGCAGTGCAGCAGGGGGAAACATTCAGTACTTC | CSAAGGNIQYF
- | - | TRBJ1-2 | TRBV6-6 | TGTGCCAGCAGTCCCAAAGACTATGGCTACACCTTC | CASSPKDYGYTF
TRBD1 | once | TRBJ2-1 | TRBV6-1 | TGTGCCAGCAGAGCCGGGACAGGCTACAATGAGCAGTTCTTC | CASRAGTGYNEQFF
TRBD1 | - | TRBJ1-1 | TRBV6-5 | TGTGCCAGCAGCAAGACAGGGATTCAGAACACTGAAGCTTTCTTT | CASSKTGIQNTEAFF
- | - | TRBJ2-1 | TRBV7-3 | TGTGCCAGCAGCTTAAGCCCGGGAAACAATGAGCAGTTCTTC | CASSLSPGNNEQFF
- | - | TRBJ1-2 | TRBV28 | TGTGCCAGCAGTTCCCCGGCACAGGGAACCTATGGCTACACCTTC | CASSSPAQGTYGYTF